This T cell receptor beta chain comes out of a study of blood T cell repertoires in COVID-19. Across the whole study: COVID-19 samples collected from the United States, Italy and Spain covered acute and convalescent phases. The analysed material was cDNA or gDNA that came from T cells, B-cell-depleted T cells, or PBMCs.

The CDR3 sequence is 14 residues long. V shed 4 bases and J shed 7 bases, with 14 bases lying between them. Germline values: CDR1 WNHNN, CDR2 SYGVQD (reference sequence). As originally analysed: Counts of nucleated cells, estimated from reference gene primer amplification, were obtained. This table comes from immunoSEQ multiplex PCR, and its TCRdb copy is limited to in-frame clones, with some not included. The V and J calls and clone size are taken from that table; D and trimming were inferred from the DNA. The sample gives roughly 300,000 clones, more than 70% of which show up once; roughly 1.2% is in the top ten.

The receptor's source is a woman aged 45-65 years with acute or convalescent COVID-19. The V and J genes are TRBV10-1 and TRBJ1-5, with D uncertain. The source material was peripheral blood. The CDR3 DNA reads TGCGCCAGCAGTGCCTCGAGGGAGGGCCAGCCCCAGCATTTT. It encodes CASSASREGQPQHF.